This entry lists 20 T cell receptor beta chains sequenced from one sample in a study of graft-versus-host responses after intestinal transplantation. The repertoire was sequenced with immunoSEQ multiplex PCR; TCRdb's copy has only in-frame clones and lacks some. The sample includes 80,000 or so clones, roughly 90% seen only once; the top ten take under 0.85%. The sequencing here drew on PBMCs, taken 98 days after intestinal transplantation. The receptors were sampled from a human patient who received an intestinal transplant, so some T cells may come from the graft donor.

V gene TRBV5-1 combines with J gene TRBJ1-5; D not resolved. CDR1 is SGHRS and CDR2 is YFSETQ in the germline V gene. The V end was cut by 1 base, the J end by 5 bases, with 16 bases between. The CDR3 loop spans 16 amino acids. The CDR3 is CASSLPRKEWDQPQHF. CDR3 nucleotide sequence: TGCGCCAGCAGCTTGCCGCGGAAGGAATGGGATCAGCCCCAGCATTTT.

The chain joins TRBV6-6 to TRBJ2-7, with D perhaps being TRBD1 or TRBD2 (5 bases each). Per germline, CDR1 MNHNY and CDR2 SVGAGI (reference sequence). Deletions cut 2 bases from V and 3 bases from J, with 14 bases between. CDR3 length equals 15 residues. The CDR3 spells CASSYLPGPNYEQYF. The DNA for the CDR3 is TGTGCCAGCAGTTACCTCCCGGGACCGAACTACGAGCAGTACTTC.

This clone was seen only once. The chain uses TRBV19 and TRBJ1-1; D uncertain. The CDR3 has 14 residues. Trimming shortened V by 3 bases and J by 3 bases, and 11 bases separated the two germline ends. Germline V lookup: CDR1 LNHDA, CDR2 SQIVND (reference sequence). For the CDR3, the DNA is TGTGCCAGTAGTATTGGCCCTCGGGACACTGAAGCTTTCTTT. Residues: CASSIGPRDTEAFF.

The chain combines TRBV7-6 with TRBJ1-1; 10 nucleotides agree with TRBD1. Germline V CDR1 and CDR2: SGHVS, FNYEAQ. There are 14 residues in the CDR3. Trimming at V came to 3 bases and at J to 5 bases, leaving 3 bases not matched to a gene. For the CDR3, the DNA is TGTGCCAGCAGCTTGACAGGGGGCGGGACTGAAGCTTTCTTT. Residues: CASSLTGGGTEAFF.

The chain joins TRBV14 to TRBJ2-1; D may be TRBD2 (6 bases). CDR1 and CDR2 from the germline V gene are SGHDN and FVKESK. With 4 bases removed from V and 3 bases from J, the gap between germline ends came to 13 bases. This CDR3 spans 15 amino acids. This CDR3 reads CASSPGWGVYNEQFF. In DNA, the CDR3 is TGTGCCAGCAGCCCAGGTTGGGGGGTCTACAATGAGCAGTTCTTC.

This rearrangement joins TRBV7-9 to TRBJ1-2; no definite D call. Germline V lookup: CDR1 SEHNR, CDR2 FQNEAQ (reference sequence). With 3 bases removed from V and 4 bases from J, the gap between germline ends came to 6 bases. This CDR3 contains 12 residues. The CDR3 loop is CASSLGFYGYTF. The CDR3 DNA reads TGTGCCAGCAGCTTGGGATTCTATGGCTACACCTTC.

CDR3 sequence reads: CASSFHGTISEQYF. The CDR3 DNA sequence: TGTGCCAGCAGTTTCCACGGGACTATTTCCGAGCAGTACTTC. The chain employs TRBV28 and TRBJ2-7, with 7 bases matching TRBD2. This CDR3 is 14 amino acids long. Germline V CDR1 and CDR2: MDHEN, SYDVKM. V dropped 3 bases and J dropped 6; count of bases not matched to a gene: 8.

In nucleotides, the CDR3 is TGTGCCAGCAGCTTAGCCCTAGCGGGAGGGCCAAATGAGCAGTTCTTC. Translation gives CASSLALAGGPNEQFF. The chain links TRBV7-9 to TRBJ2-1; 12 bases map to TRBD2. Germline CDR1 reads SEHNR; CDR2 reads FQNEAQ (reference sequence). Trimming removed 0 bases from V and 7 bases from J; junction bases left unmatched: 4. The CDR3 spans 16 residues.

CDR3 amino acids: CASSQDPRTGGITEAFF. The CDR3 DNA is TGCGCCAGCAGCCAAGATCCGAGGACAGGGGGGATCACTGAAGCTTTCTTT. The genes are TRBV4-1 and TRBJ1-1; TRBD1 matches at 10 bases. From germline, CDR1 is MGHRA and CDR2 YSYEKL. The J segment lost 4 bases and the V segment lost 0 bases, leaving 8 bases of the junction unmatched. There are 17 residues in the CDR3.

V is TRBV29-1 and J is TRBJ1-1, with D possibly matching TRBD1 (5 bases). The CDR3 consists of 13 residues. The V end lost 3 bases, the J end lost 4 bases, and 12 bases lay between the germline ends. CDR1 SQVTM and CDR2 ANQGSEA come from the germline V gene. In DNA, the CDR3 is TGCAGCGTTGACAGGGTCGAGAGCACTGAAGCTTTCTTT. Translation gives CSVDRVESTEAFF.

The chain joins TRBV11-1 to TRBJ2-2; TRBD2 matches 7 bases. V lost 1 base and J lost 3; bases outside the gene matches: 2. Germline values: CDR1 SGHAT, CDR2 FQDESV (reference sequence). The CDR3 is 15 amino acids. The CDR3 DNA follows: TGTGCCAGCAGCTTAGGGGCGGGGGACACCGGGGAGCTGTTTTTT. Amino acid sequence: CASSLGAGDTGELFF. The full variable domain, rest sourced from reference TRBV11-1 and TRBJ2-2, is EAEVAQSPRYKITEKSQAVAFWCDPISGHATLYWYRQILGQGPELLVQFQDESVVDDSQLPKDRFSAERLKGVDSTLKIQPAELGDSAMYLCASSLGAGDTGELFFGEGSRLTVL.

The V and J genes are TRBV5-4 and TRBJ2-3; TRBD2 matches at 12 bases. The CDR3 spans 15 residues. With 2 bases clipped from V and 5 bases from J, the junction kept 3 bases outside the gene matches. The germline V gene has CDR1 SGHNT and CDR2 YYREEE (reference sequence). The CDR3 sequence: CASSLWTSGIDTQYF. The DNA of the CDR3 is TGTGCCAGCAGCTTATGGACTAGCGGGATAGATACGCAGTATTTT.

This clone was seen once. The chain employs TRBV28 and TRBJ2-3; D ambiguous. The germline CDR1 and CDR2 sequences are MDHEN and SYDVKM. V lost 5 bases, J lost 0 bases, and 3 bases lay in between. The CDR3 consists of 12 residues. In nucleotides, the CDR3 is TGTGCCAGCAGTACTAGCACAGATACGCAGTATTTT. Its translation is CASSTSTDTQYF.

About this clone itself: Other DNA sequences within the sample encode an identical CDR3. This chain links TRBV10-1 with TRBJ1-2; D is undetermined. This CDR3 contains 16 residues. With 9 bases removed from V and 4 bases from J, the gap between germline ends came to 24 bases. The germline V gene encodes CDR1 WNHNN and CDR2 SYGVQD (reference sequence). DNA for the CDR3: TGCGCCAGTAGTCAGTCACAAAGATCGCGAACCTATGGCTACACCTTC. Translation gives CASSQSQRSRTYGYTF.

V and J are TRBV5-5 and TRBJ2-3; D is undetermined. CDR1 and CDR2 (germline): SGHKS, YYEKEE (reference sequence). The CDR3 sequence is 16 residues long. Trimming removed 0 bases at V and 0 bases at J, with 11 bases between. As DNA, the CDR3 is TGTGCCAGCAGCTTGGCCGCCTATACTAGCACAGATACGCAGTATTTT. Translation: CASSLAAYTSTDTQYF.

In DNA form, the CDR3 reads TGTGCCAGCAGTCGTCCGGGAGCCCAAGAGACCCAGTACTTC. Protein product: CASSRPGAQETQYF. This chain uses TRBV2 with TRBJ2-5, with TRBD2 as a possible D gene (6 bases). This CDR3 has 14 residues. CDR1 is SNHLY and CDR2 is FYNNEI in the germline V gene. Trimming took off 5 bases at V and 1 base at J, with 11 bases between the two ends.

This rearrangement joins TRBV28 to TRBJ2-7; D may match TRBD1 or TRBD2 (6 bases each). The V end lost 4 bases, the J end lost 7 bases, and 14 bases lay between the germline ends. Germline V CDR1 and CDR2: MDHEN, SYDVKM. The CDR3 covers 13 residues. The CDR3 sequence: CASSWGAGREQYF. The CDR3 region has the DNA TGTGCCAGCAGTTGGGGGGCAGGCCGGGAGCAGTACTTC.

This sequence joins TRBV5-1 and TRBJ1-5; D call uncertain. CDR1 is SGHRS, CDR2 YFSETQ, per germline. This CDR3 has 14 amino acids. Between the trimmed V and J ends, which lost 0 bases and 1 base, there was a span of 5 bases. In DNA form, the CDR3 reads TGCGCCAGCAGCTTGGGTCCCAGCAATCAGCCCCAGCATTTT. It specifies CASSLGPSNQPQHF.

The chain couples TRBV27 to TRBJ2-7, with D tentatively TRBD1 (6 bases). The CDR3 loop spans 15 amino acids. V lost 5 bases and J 3 bases, leaving 17 bases between the germline ends. The V gene's germline CDR1 is MNHEY and CDR2 SMNVEV (reference sequence). For the CDR3, the DNA is TGTGCCAGCAGTCGCCGGGACACCACGCACTACGAGCAGTACTTC. It specifies CASSRRDTTHYEQYF.

J is TRBJ2-2 and V is TRBV27; TRBD1 agrees at 10 bases. V dropped 8 bases and J dropped 4; count of bases not matched to a gene: 10. Germline lookup yields CDR1 MNHEY and CDR2 SMNVEV (reference sequence). The CDR3 is 16 amino acids. CDR3 sequence (DNA): TGTGCCAGCTCCCTTGAGAGGACAGGGGGCACCGGGGAGCTGTTTTTT. Amino acids: CASSLERTGGTGELFF.